A selection of T cell receptor beta chains follows, all from one sample in a study of control samples from healthy donors and cancer patients. Some clones are missing from TCRdb's copy, which holds only in-frame ones; the method was immunoSEQ multiplex PCR. The repertoire has tens of thousands of clones, under 90% of them found once; the top ten carry roughly 6%. Sequencing was done on a sample of blood. These receptors came from a man aged 50-59 years in good health. The CDR3 runs from the conserved cysteine through the conserved F or W. The D gene is left open where the match is weak. Rows may omit the clone size; those that give it use once, few, many or a size class.

D	V	J	size	CDR3	DNA
-	TRBV6-1	TRBJ2-1	-	CASSEPGRLVAFYNEQFF	TGTGCCAGCAGTGAACCCGGCCGACTAGTGGCCTTCTACAATGAGCAGTTCTTC
TRBD1	TRBV5-1	TRBJ1-1	-	CASSSTGVEAFF	TGCGCCAGCAGCTCTACAGGGGTTGAAGCTTTCTTT
-	TRBV4-1	TRBJ1-4	few	CASSQMTLGGEKLFF	TGCGCCAGCAGCCAGATGACGTTGGGAGGGGAAAAACTGTTTTTT
-	TRBV11-3	TRBJ2-7	once	CASSLDGPSYEQYF	TGTGCCAGCAGCTTAGATGGGCCCTCCTACGAGCAGTACTTC
TRBD1	TRBV5-1	TRBJ2-7	-	CASSRDRATYEQYF	TGCGCCAGCTCTAGGGACAGGGCCACCTACGAGCAGTACTTC
-	TRBV5-3	TRBJ1-3	-	CARSLKTSGNTIYF	TGTGCCAGAAGCTTGAAAACATCCGGAAACACCATATATTTT
-	TRBV20-1	TRBJ2-4	-	CSASPGDIQYF	TGCAGTGCTTCTCCAGGGGACATTCAGTACTTC
-	TRBV30	TRBJ1-5	-	CAWSEALQPQHF	TGTGCCTGGAGTGAAGCCTTACAGCCCCAGCATTTT
-	TRBV7-9	TRBJ1-6	-	CASSPARANSPLHF	TGTGCCAGCAGCCCAGCCAGGGCAAATTCACCCCTCCACTTT
TRBD1	TRBV24-1	TRBJ1-2	once	CATSPNPGTGGYGYTF	TGTGCCACCTCCCCAAACCCTGGGACAGGGGGCTATGGCTACACCTTC
-	TRBV19	TRBJ1-2	-	CASSTLGGEGYTF	TGTGCCAGTAGTACCCTCGGCGGGGAGGGCTACACCTTC
-	TRBV18	TRBJ2-3	-	CASSPPGHPSTDTQYF	TGTGCCAGCTCACCCCCGGGACACCCTTCCACAGATACGCAGTATTTT
-	TRBV24-1	TRBJ1-1	-	CATSGSGVGNTEAFF	TGTGCCACCAGTGGTTCCGGAGTCGGGAACACTGAAGCTTTCTTT
-	TRBV5-1	TRBJ2-5	-	CASSVSGETQYF	TGCGCCAGCAGCGTTAGCGGAGAGACCCAGTACTTC
TRBD1	TRBV5-8	TRBJ2-1	-	CASSLDQGASYNEQFF	TGTGCCAGCAGCTTGGACCAGGGGGCTTCATACAATGAGCAGTTCTTC
-	TRBV5-1	TRBJ1-2	-	CASSLEGGYGYTF	TGCGCCAGCAGCTTGGAGGGCGGATATGGCTACACCTTC
-	TRBV19	TRBJ1-1	-	CASSIRGLDMNTEAFF	TGTGCCAGTAGTATAAGGGGTTTAGACATGAACACTGAAGCTTTCTTT
TRBD1	TRBV5-6	TRBJ1-5	-	CASSLGPGQAQPQHF	TGTGCCAGCAGCTTGGGCCCTGGACAGGCTCAGCCCCAGCATTTT